Listed below are T cell receptor beta chains from one sample, sequenced in a study of control samples from healthy donors and cancer patients. Profiled with immunoSEQ multiplex PCR; TCRdb holds only in-frame clones, not every one. The sample lists 140,000 to 150,000 clones; more than 90% were seen once. The sample consisted of blood. The receptors here all came from a young man in good health. Both conserved end residues are part of each CDR3. D genes are given only for firm matches. Expanded clones get a size class; other rows say once, few or many, or leave the size out.

TRBJ1-1	13	TRBV6-4	-	-	CASRFPGDTEAFF	TGTGCCAGCAGGTTTCCGGGGGACACTGAAGCTTTCTTT
TRBJ1-2	13	TRBV7-9	-	-	CASSSGLTYGYTF	TGTGCCAGCAGCTCGGGACTGACCTATGGCTACACCTTC
TRBJ2-1	18	TRBV5-1	-	-	CASSQGPVFKSSYNEQFF	TGCGCCAGCAGCCAAGGGCCCGTATTTAAGAGCTCCTACAATGAGCAGTTCTTC
TRBJ2-3	15	TRBV6-6	-	-	CASSYTGETRDTQYF	TGTGCCAGCAGTTACACGGGGGAGACACGAGATACGCAGTATTTT
TRBJ1-5	14	TRBV28	-	-	CASSLSRGNQPQHF	TGTGCCAGCAGTTTATCGAGGGGCAATCAGCCCCAGCATTTT
TRBJ2-7	15	TRBV14	once	TRBD1	CASSPAGQGAWEQYF	TGTGCCAGCAGCCCCGCGGGACAGGGGGCTTGGGAGCAGTACTTC
TRBJ2-7	14	TRBV7-8	-	TRBD1	CASSFRDRGYEQYF	TGTGCCAGCAGCTTCCGGGACAGGGGGTACGAGCAGTACTTC
TRBJ2-7	12	TRBV2	-	-	CASTGDSHEQYF	TGTGCCAGCACAGGGGATTCTCACGAGCAGTACTTC
TRBJ1-1	15	TRBV13	-	-	CASSLETGSNTEAFF	TGTGCCAGCAGCTTAGAAACAGGGTCAAACACTGAAGCTTTCTTT
TRBJ1-5	13	TRBV29-1	-	TRBD1	CSVGQGGDQPQHF	TGCAGCGTGGGACAGGGGGGGGATCAGCCCCAGCATTTT
TRBJ2-1	18	TRBV27	few	TRBD2	CASSLSGGGLGLYNEQFF	TGTGCCAGCAGTTTATCGGGCGGGGGTCTGGGGCTTTACAATGAGCAGTTCTTC
TRBJ2-1	16	TRBV6-6	once	TRBD2	CASHLAGGHSYNEQFF	TGTGCCAGCCACCTAGCGGGGGGCCATTCCTACAATGAGCAGTTCTTC
TRBJ1-4	14	TRBV6-6	-	-	CASSVQVGNEKLFF	TGTGCCAGCAGTGTACAAGTCGGTAATGAAAAACTGTTTTTT